Listed here are 14 T cell receptor beta chains from one sample, sequenced in a study of cytomegalovirus exposure and HLA in healthy donors. The method was immunoSEQ multiplex PCR; TCRdb's version includes in-frame clones alone and lacks a portion of them. The data show fewer than 90,000 clones, roughly 83% seen once. Sample: PBMCs. The origin of the receptors is a woman aged 18-30 years in good health and CMV-seropositive.

V gene TRBV18 combines with J gene TRBJ1-5, with TRBD1 matching over 9 bases. The CDR3 is 15 residues long. Unmatched junction bases numbered 6, after V lost 2 bases and J lost 7 bases. Germline V gene data show CDR1 as KGHSH and CDR2 as LQKENI. The CDR3 bases are TGTGCCAGCTCACCAGAGACAGGGGGTTGGCAGCCCCAGCATTTT. This gives the protein CASSPETGGWQPQHF.

This clone was recorded once. The chain uses TRBV6-5 and TRBJ2-3, with TRBD1 identical over 8 bases. CDR3 length: 15 residues. In germline, CDR1 is MNHEY, CDR2 SVGAGI. Trimming at V came to 0 bases and at J to 5 bases, leaving 4 bases not matched to a gene. The CDR3 DNA is TGTGCCAGCAGTTACTCCCCACAGGGGGGAGATACGCAGTATTTT. Translated: CASSYSPQGGDTQYF.

Points on this clone: Germline is not matched at one junction end, which may reflect a read error. This rearrangement joins TRBV6-5 to TRBJ2-4, with D unclear. Germline CDR1 MNHEY, CDR2 SVGAGI. This CDR3 region has 12 residues. Written as DNA, the CDR3 is TGTGCCAGCAGTTACGGGTCTGGAGAACCCCAGTGG. Translated: CASSYGSGEPQW.

The chain combines TRBV4-1 with TRBJ2-7, with D perhaps TRBD1 (6 bases). Germline V CDR1 and CDR2: MGHRA, YSYEKL. The V gene lost 4 bases and the J gene lost 2 bases, with 15 bases spanning the gap. The CDR3 sequence is 15 residues long. CDR3: CASSPQIRTAYEQYF. CDR3 bases: TGCGCCAGCAGCCCTCAGATCCGGACAGCCTACGAGCAGTACTTC.

The gene calls are TRBV6-4 and TRBJ2-3; D is possibly TRBD2 (7 bases). The CDR3 extends over 15 amino acids. Trimming took 2 bases from V and 2 from J, leaving 11 bases between them. Germline V CDR1 and CDR2: MRHNA, SNTAGT. CDR3 sequence (DNA): TGTGCCAGCAGTGACCGGGGGGCCACCACAGATACGCAGTATTTT. Translation: CASSDRGATTDTQYF.

The V gene is TRBV7-9, the J gene TRBJ1-6; D gene uncertain. Between the trimmed V and J ends, which lost 1 base and 5 bases, there was a span of 6 bases. The germline CDR1 and CDR2 sequences are SEHNR and FQNEAQ (reference sequence). CDR3 length: 14 residues. This chain's CDR3 is CASSLDSHNSPLHF. The CDR3 DNA reads as TGTGCCAGCAGCTTAGACAGCCATAATTCACCCCTCCACTTT.

The chain uses TRBV28 and TRBJ1-5; D may be TRBD1 (6 bases). The germline CDR1 and CDR2 sequences are MDHEN and SYDVKM. V lost 3 bases, J lost 9 bases, and 18 bases lay in between. There are 15 residues in the CDR3. The CDR3 protein is CASSLGGQSGWPQHF. In DNA, the CDR3 is TGTGCCAGCAGTTTGGGTGGACAGAGCGGTTGGCCCCAGCATTTT.

The V gene is TRBV5-6, the J gene TRBJ2-6; D may be TRBD2 (5 bases). The CDR3 is made up of 16 amino acids. Germline CDR1 and CDR2: SGHDT and YYEEEE. Trimming removed 0 bases from V and 0 bases from J, with 7 bases in between. The DNA for the CDR3 is TGTGCCAGCAGCTTGGGAGGGAACTCTGGGGCCAACGTCCTGACTTTC. Amino acid sequence: CASSLGGNSGANVLTF.

The chain recombines TRBV4-1 with TRBJ2-7; 8 nucleotides align to TRBD1. The CDR3 sequence is 15 residues long. The germline V gene encodes CDR1 MGHRA and CDR2 YSYEKL. V trimming: 6 bases; J trimming: 3 bases; junction bases outside the gene matches: 10. CDR3 region: CASRLHRQGHYEQYF. In DNA form, the CDR3 reads TGCGCCAGCAGGCTTCATAGACAGGGGCACTACGAGCAGTACTTC.

V gene TRBV7-7 combines with J gene TRBJ1-6; possibly TRBD1 for D (5 bases). The germline V gene encodes CDR1 SSHAT and CDR2 FNYEAQ (reference sequence). V lost 5 bases and J 6 bases, leaving 14 bases between the germline ends. CDR3 length: 15 amino acids. CDR3 DNA: TGTGCCAGCAGCCCCCTGGACGGGGGTAATTCACCCCTCCACTTT. As protein: CASSPLDGGNSPLHF.

The V and J genes are TRBV6-5 and TRBJ1-2, with 8 bases aligning to TRBD1. The trim removed 2 bases at V and 8 bases at J, leaving 7 bases unmatched. There are 14 residues in the CDR3. CDR1 MNHEY and CDR2 SVGAGI come from the germline V gene. The CDR3 DNA sequence: TGTGCCAGCAGTTACCGGGACAGGTCCGACGGCTACACCTTC. Protein product: CASSYRDRSDGYTF.

This chain connects TRBV7-9 to TRBJ1-1; TRBD1 is a possible D gene (5 bases). Germline V gene data show CDR1 as SEHNR and CDR2 as FQNEAQ (reference sequence). This CDR3 has 14 amino acids. Trimming took 7 bases from V and 3 from J, leaving 15 bases between them. This CDR3 is CASKFREGDTEAFF. CDR3 DNA: TGTGCCAGCAAATTCAGGGAAGGGGACACTGAAGCTTTCTTT. The complete variable domain, with remaining parts taken from reference TRBV7-9 and TRBJ1-1, reads DTGVSQNPRHKITKRGQNVTFRCDPISEHNRLYWYRQTLGQGPEFLTYFQNEAQLEKSRLLSDRFSAERPKGSFSTLEIQRTEQGDSAMYLCASKFREGDTEAFFGQGTRLTVV.

This chain joins TRBV5-5 and TRBJ2-7, with a possible D match to TRBD2 (5 bases). In germline, CDR1 is SGHKS, CDR2 YYEKEE (reference sequence). The length of the CDR3 is 15 residues. V lost 1 base and J lost 5, with 16 bases in between. This chain's CDR3 is CASSLFRGSIDEQYF. The CDR3 DNA follows: TGTGCCAGCAGCTTGTTCCGGGGATCTATCGACGAGCAGTACTTC.

This rearrangement joins TRBV29-1 to TRBJ1-1; weak D call: TRBD1 (5 bases). This CDR3 has 12 residues. Trimming took off 6 bases at V and 3 bases at J, with 11 bases between the two ends. Germline-derived CDR1 and CDR2 are SQVTM and ANQGSEA. CDR3 bases: TGCAGCGTGGTCGGGGGGTACACTGAAGCTTTCTTT. It encodes CSVVGGYTEAFF.